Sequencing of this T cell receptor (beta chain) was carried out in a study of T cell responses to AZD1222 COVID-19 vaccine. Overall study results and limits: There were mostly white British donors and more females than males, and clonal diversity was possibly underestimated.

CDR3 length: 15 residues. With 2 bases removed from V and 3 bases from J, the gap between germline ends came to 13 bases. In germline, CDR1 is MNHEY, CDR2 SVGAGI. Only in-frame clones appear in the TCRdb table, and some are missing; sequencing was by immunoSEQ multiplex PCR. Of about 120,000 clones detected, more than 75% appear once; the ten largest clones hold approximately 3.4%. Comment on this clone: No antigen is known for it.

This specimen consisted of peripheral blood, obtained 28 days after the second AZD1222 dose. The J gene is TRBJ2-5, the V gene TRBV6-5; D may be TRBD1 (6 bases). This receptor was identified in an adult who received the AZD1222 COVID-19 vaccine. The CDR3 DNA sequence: TGTGCCAGCAGTTACCTTAAGACAGGCAAAGAGACCCAGTACTTC. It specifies CASSYLKTGKETQYF.